This TCR beta chain was recorded in a study of read filtering for tumor transcriptome and immune sequencing (dated by TCRdb to the early 2020s). Notes on the research overall: Of the patients in the cohort, 16 to 20 were male and over 11 were female, and their mean age was roughly 68 years, with a range of about 40 to 85. By revised international staging, about 8 patients were R-ISS I, about 17 were R-ISS II and over five were R-ISS III. TCR-region mapped reads per sample ranged from about 4 to 10.27 million with IR-seq versus only about 80 to 1,300 with RNA-seq. As a main aim, a read-filtering strategy for immune repertoire data was addressed, with the specific question being whether clonotypes supported by a single read should be removed. After DNase treatment, whole-transcriptome libraries were prepared with the TruSeq RNA Access Library Prep Kit. Using the same bone marrow samples, the study ran both targeted immune repertoire sequencing and bulk whole-transcriptome sequencing and then compared the TCR repertoires from each method.

Each patient had bone marrow sampled at the time of active disease. Ficoll-Hypaque density gradient centrifugation was used to isolate the bone marrow mononuclear cells. Myeloma plasma cells were removed and CD138-negative cells were collected by negative selection after labeling with CD138 magnetic microbeads on a MACS separator. Purity of the isolated cells was checked by flow cytometry on an Attune NxT using CD138 antibodies. Total RNA was extracted with TRIzol reagent and quantified with a NanoDrop spectrophotometer. For each patient, the CD138-negative bone marrow sample underwent paired RNA-seq and IR-seq. Points the paper makes about the study in general: The correlation between IR-seq and RNA-seq shared clonotype proportions was increased by removal of single-read clonotypes. The sorted CD138-negative fraction was not purified T cells but a mixed bone marrow immune population. In IR-seq, roughly 79% of clonotypes but 3% to 4% of total reads were represented by single-read clonotypes, whereas in RNA-seq, 65% to 75% of clonotypes and around 45% of reads were represented by single-read clonotypes. Compared with RNA-seq, IR-seq captured clonotypes at much higher depth and more reliably, and a smaller IR-seq throughput was enough to identify most shared clonotypes.

The germline V gene sets CDR1 to SQVTM and CDR2 to ANQGSEA. From the cysteine through the phenylalanine, the CDR3 covers 15 amino acids. Only CDR3 DNA remains: 45 bases, in frame from the first base. Here V drops 4 bases and J drops 5 bases, and the junction holds 8 bases not matched to any gene. TCR libraries were constructed from about 400 ng RNA using the Immunoverse kit, and molecular barcoded adaptors covering alpha/delta and beta/gamma chains were employed. TCR library preparation used the same RNA that went into transcriptome sequencing. TCR libraries were sequenced on an Illumina HiSeq 4000 with 2 x 150 cycles. In the source study's methods: Using MiXCR, which included quality filtering and error correction, TCR reads were aligned to human V, D, J and C references and then assembled into CDR3 clonotypes. The tcR package in R was used to analyze clonotype counts and gene usage diversity. For inspection of raw mapping reads, RNA-seq reads were mapped by STAR aligner version 2.5.3a onto GRCh37 of the human genome. To test how sequencing depth affected the clonotypes detected, IR-seq fastq files were randomly downsampled with Seqtk 1.3. TCRdb cleaned the public reads at Q25 with fastp, built clones with MiXCR and kept in-frame beta chains. Here each entry gathers all rows of one CDR3 protein and keeps the most common genes and DNA. The V and J calls and clone size come from TCRdb's table, not from the authors' own analysis. The sample yields approximately 150,000 distinct CDR3 sequences; less than 15% were counted once. Of the sample, around 8.3% is held by the ten largest clones.

About this clonotype: The antigen it recognizes is unknown. There are no base qualities to consult, and no much larger clone falls within one base.

The sequence derives from a donor aged 40 or over with multiple myeloma. The sequenced sample was a population of CD138-negative cells sorted from bone marrow. The sample's cell subset or site label is to be understood as: bone marrow mononuclear cells depleted of CD138+ plasma/myeloma cells by negative magnetic selection. The sequence joins TRBV29-1 to TRBJ2-1, with TRBD2 matching 10 junction bases. At the DNA level, the sequence is TGCAGCGTTGTCGATTGGACTAGCGGCGACAATGAGCAGTTCTTC. Protein translation: CSVVDWTSGDNEQFF.